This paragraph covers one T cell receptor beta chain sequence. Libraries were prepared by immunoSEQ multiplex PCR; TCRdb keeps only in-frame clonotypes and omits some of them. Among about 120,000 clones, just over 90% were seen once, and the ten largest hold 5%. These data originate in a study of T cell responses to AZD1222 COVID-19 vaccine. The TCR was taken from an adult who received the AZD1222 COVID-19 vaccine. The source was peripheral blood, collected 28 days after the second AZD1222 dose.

The chain's CDR3 is CASLNNRANTEAFF. The CDR3 DNA is TGTGCCAGCTTAAATAACAGGGCGAACACTGAAGCTTTCTTT. The V and J genes are TRBV18 and TRBJ1-1; D perhaps matches TRBD1 (6 bases). V was shortened by 7 bases and J by 1 base, with 13 bases between the two germline ends. The CDR3 sequence is 14 residues long. CDR1 is KGHSH and CDR2 is LQKENI in the germline V gene.